The clone carrying this T cell receptor (beta chain) appeared many times. These data are taken from a study of T cells after yellow fever vaccination. Universal primer sites and UMIs were introduced during 5'RACE template-switching synthesis of TCR cDNA. TCRdb processed the 5' RACE reads anew with MiXCR; each CDR3 protein has one entry. In the table there are around 68,000 distinct CDR3 sequences, around 7.1% of which are singletons. This clonotype was obtained from a man aged 18 to 29 who received the YFV17D yellow fever vaccine. The sample in question was CD8+ T cells sorted from PBMCs, obtained more than 8 days after the first yellow fever vaccination.

CDR3 sequence reads: CASSSGKDTQYF. The CDR3 DNA reads as TGTGCCAGCAGCTCAGGGAAAGATACGCAGTATTTT. The rearrangement links TRBV7-9 to TRBJ2-3; perhaps TRBD1 as D (5 bases). Germline CDR1 and CDR2: SEHNR and FQNEAQ (reference sequence). V was cut by 4 bases and J by 5 bases, with 7 bases left in between. The CDR3 has 12 residues. The full variable domain, in which reference TRBV7-9 and TRBJ2-3 provide the parts outside the CDR3, is DTGVSQNPRHKITKRGQNVTFRCDPISEHNRLYWYRQTLGQGPEFLTYFQNEAQLEKSRLLSDRFSAERPKGSFSTLEIQRTEQGDSAMYLCASSSGKDTQYFGPGTRLTVL.